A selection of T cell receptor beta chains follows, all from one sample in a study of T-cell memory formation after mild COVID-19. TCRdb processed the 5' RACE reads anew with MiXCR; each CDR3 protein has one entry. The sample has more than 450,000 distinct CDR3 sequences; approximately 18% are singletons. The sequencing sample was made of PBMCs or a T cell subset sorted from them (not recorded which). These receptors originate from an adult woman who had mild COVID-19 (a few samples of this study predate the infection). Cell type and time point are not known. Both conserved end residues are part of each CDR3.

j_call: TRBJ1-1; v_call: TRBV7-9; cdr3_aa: CASSFRSGSYIRTGTEAFF
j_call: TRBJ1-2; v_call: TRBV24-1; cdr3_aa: CATSEKTGFYGYTF
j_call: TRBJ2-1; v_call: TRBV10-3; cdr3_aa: CAIRGSADEQFF
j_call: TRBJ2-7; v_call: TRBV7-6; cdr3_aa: CASSLGAGGESTYEQYF
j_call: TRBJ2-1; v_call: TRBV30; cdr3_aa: CAWSATSGYSEQFF
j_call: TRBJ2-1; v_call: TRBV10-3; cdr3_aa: CAISERTSGNRNEQFF
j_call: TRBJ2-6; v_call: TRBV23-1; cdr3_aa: CACSQYMRAGANVLTF
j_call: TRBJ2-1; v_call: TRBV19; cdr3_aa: CASSFPTSGRANEQFF
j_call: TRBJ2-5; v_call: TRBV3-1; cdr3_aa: CASSQRGTAEETQYF
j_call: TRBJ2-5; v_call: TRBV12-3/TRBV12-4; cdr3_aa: CASSFVQGSSVLYQETQYF
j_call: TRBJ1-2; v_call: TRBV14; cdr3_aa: CASSQERGYAGYTF
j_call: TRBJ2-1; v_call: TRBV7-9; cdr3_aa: CASSSTAGQGKFF
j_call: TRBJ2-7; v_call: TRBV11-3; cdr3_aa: CASSLAGTAGEQYF
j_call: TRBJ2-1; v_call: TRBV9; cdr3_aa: CASSDGGSSYNEQFF
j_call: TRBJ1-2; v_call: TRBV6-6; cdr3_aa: CASSYPPQQGGHYGYTF
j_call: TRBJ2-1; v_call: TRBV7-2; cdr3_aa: CASSIPGRGEQFF
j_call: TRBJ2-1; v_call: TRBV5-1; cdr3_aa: CASSITGDGEQFF
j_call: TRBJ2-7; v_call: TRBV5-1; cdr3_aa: CASSPGASGSGEQYF
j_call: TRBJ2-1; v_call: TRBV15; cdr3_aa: CATSRVGPLPGQVISYNEQFF
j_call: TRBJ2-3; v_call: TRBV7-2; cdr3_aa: CASSQHRQGRQTTDTQYF
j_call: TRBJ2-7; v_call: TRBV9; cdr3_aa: CASSVSGTRGSDEQYF
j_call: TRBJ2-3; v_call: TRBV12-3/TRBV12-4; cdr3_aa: CASSSRDYLSTDTQYF
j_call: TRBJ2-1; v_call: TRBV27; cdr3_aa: CASSLLEFNEQFF
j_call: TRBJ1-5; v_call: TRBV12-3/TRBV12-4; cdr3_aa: CARPPDVRWDQPQHF
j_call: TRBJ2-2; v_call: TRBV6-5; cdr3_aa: CASSDAAPGELFF
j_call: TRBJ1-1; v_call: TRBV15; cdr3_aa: CATSAARNTEAFF
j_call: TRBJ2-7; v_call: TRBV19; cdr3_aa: CASSIQGESYEQYF
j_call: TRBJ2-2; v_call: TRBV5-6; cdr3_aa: CASSLVRDLYTGELFF
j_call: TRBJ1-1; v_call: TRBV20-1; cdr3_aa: CSARDKGDTEAFF
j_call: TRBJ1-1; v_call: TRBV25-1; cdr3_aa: CASTDKWDTEAFF
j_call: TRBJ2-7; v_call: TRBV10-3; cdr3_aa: CAIRGTGGYEQYF
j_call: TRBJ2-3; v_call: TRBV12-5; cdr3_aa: CASGLDTDTQYF
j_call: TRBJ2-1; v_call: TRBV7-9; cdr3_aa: CASNRERYEQFF
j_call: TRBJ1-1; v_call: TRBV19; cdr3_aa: CASSIGVPNTEAFF
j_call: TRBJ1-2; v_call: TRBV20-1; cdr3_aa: CSARGTGENLGGYTF
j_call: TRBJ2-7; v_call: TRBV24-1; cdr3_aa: CATSDSQITHGEQYF
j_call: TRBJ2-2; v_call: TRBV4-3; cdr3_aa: CASSQGTGIGTGELFF
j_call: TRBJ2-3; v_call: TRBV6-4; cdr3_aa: CASSDSDTDTQYF
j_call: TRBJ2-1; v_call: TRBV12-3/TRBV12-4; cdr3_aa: CASSPPPGLATDEQFF
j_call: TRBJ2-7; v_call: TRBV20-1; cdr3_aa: CSARPAGSTYSYEQYF
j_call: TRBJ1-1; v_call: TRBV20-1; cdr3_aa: CSAGERDTEAFF
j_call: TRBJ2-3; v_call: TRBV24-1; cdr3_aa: CATSDLSGPSTDTQYF
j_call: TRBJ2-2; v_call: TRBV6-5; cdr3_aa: CASRAVFGELFF
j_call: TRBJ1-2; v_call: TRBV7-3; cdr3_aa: CASSQGQGNYGYTF
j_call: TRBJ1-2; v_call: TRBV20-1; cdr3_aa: CSARALRANYGYTF
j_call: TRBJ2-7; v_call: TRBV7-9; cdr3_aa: CASSRDNHEQYF
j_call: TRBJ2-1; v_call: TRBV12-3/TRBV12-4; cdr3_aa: CASSGDREVAQFF
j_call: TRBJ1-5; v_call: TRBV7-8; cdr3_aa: CASSSGTGPFQPQHF
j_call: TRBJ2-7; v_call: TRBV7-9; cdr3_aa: CASSPTEVTYEQYF
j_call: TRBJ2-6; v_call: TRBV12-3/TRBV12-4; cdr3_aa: CASSFFSSGANVLTF
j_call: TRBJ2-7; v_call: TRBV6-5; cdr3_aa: CASSYSPQQGRPSYEQYF
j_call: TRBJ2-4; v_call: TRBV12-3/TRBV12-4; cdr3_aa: CASSPIRNIQYF
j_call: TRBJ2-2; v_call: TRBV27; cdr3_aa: CASSSGFHTGELFF
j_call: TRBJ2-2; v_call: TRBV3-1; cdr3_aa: CASSQGRGGGELFF
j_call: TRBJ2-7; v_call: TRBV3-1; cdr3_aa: CASSSQREGVYEQYF
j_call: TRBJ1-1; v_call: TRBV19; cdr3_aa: CASSTGTAPTEAFF
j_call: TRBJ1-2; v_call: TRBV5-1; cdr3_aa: CASSFTEDYGYTF
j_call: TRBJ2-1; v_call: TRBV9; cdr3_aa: CASSVDRQPYNEQFF
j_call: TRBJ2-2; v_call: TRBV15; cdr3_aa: CATRPGTNTGELFF